By share, the clone carrying this T cell receptor (beta chain) ranks as medium-sized. TCRdb processed the RACE reads anew with MiXCR; each CDR3 protein has one entry. The sample gives 250,000 or so distinct CDR3 sequences, around 9.3% of which show up once; 2.3% is in the top ten. The data derive from a study of human T cells and chemical hapten exposure. Study summary: Alopecia universalis, totalis or areata was present in patients who were mostly female.

This CDR3 is built from 13 residues. The germline CDR1 and CDR2 sequences are SGHVS and FQNEAQ. Trimming left V 0 bases short and J 7 bases short, with 10 bases between. The time point here: pre-sensitization, week 0. Noted treatment: therapeutic diphenylcyclopropenone sensitization with weekly scalp DPC. Sample: whole blood, taken in connection with sensitization to the hapten diphenylcyclopropenone (DPC). The chain employs TRBV7-8 and TRBJ2-7, with D perhaps matching TRBD1 (6 bases). The clonotype comes from a woman aged 40 to 49 with alopecia areata. Some clones in this sample may be carry-over from other donors' samples. The CDR3, as DNA: TGTGCCAGCAGCTTAGCGGGGGCGCGGGAGCAGTACTTC. Translated, it gives CASSLAGAREQYF.